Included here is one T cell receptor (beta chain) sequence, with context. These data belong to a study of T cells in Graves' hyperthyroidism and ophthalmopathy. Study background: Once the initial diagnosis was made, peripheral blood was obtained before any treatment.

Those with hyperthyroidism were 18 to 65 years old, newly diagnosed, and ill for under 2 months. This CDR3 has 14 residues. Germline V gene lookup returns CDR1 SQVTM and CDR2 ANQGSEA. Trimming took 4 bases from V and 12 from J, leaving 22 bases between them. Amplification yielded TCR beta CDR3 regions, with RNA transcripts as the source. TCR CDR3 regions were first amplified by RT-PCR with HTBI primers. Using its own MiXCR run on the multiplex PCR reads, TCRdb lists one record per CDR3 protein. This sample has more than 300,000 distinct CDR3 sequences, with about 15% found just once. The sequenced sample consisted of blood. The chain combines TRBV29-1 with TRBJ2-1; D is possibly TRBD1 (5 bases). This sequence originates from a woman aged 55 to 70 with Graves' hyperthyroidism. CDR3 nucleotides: TGCAGCGTTGGGTACCGGGCCGCACAGGTGGGGCAGTTCTTC. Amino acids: CSVGYRAAQVGQFF.